The sequence of this TCR beta chain was determined in a study of blood T cell repertoires in COVID-19. The wider study: COVID-19 samples collected from the United States, Italy and Spain covered acute and convalescent phases. From T cells, B-cell-depleted T cells, or PBMCs came the material, which was cDNA or gDNA.

The repertoire was sequenced with immunoSEQ multiplex PCR; TCRdb's copy has only in-frame clones and lacks some. Of 330,000 or so clones listed, about nine tenths were seen once; the top ten hold approximately 1%. Participant ages covered about 18 to 95 years across approximately 25 US areas. Participants classified as exposed had met a COVID-19 case within 2 weeks before study entry. Germline loops: CDR1 MNHEY, CDR2 SMNVEV (reference sequence). Trimming shortened V by 3 bases and J by 1 base, and 8 bases separated the two germline ends. The CDR3 has 14 residues. The receptor comes from a young woman who had been exposed to COVID-19. V usage is TRBV27 and J usage is TRBJ2-3; D perhaps matches TRBD1 (6 bases). Source material: PBMCs or T cells enriched from blood (not recorded which). The CDR3 bases are TGTGCCAGCAGTTTGGCAGGGGGCACAGATACGCAGTATTTT. Residues: CASSLAGGTDTQYF.